The subject of this entry is one T cell receptor beta chain. The sample originates from a study of control samples from healthy donors and cancer patients. Method: immunoSEQ multiplex PCR; TCRdb's copy keeps in-frame clones and lacks some. The sample yields some 150,000 clones, roughly 94% seen once. Material for sequencing was PBMCs. This TCR was recovered from a man in his sixties with colorectal cancer.

The CDR3 region has the DNA TGTGCCAGCAGCCCTCGGACAGGGAAGTTCTACGAGCAGTACTTC. Translating it yields CASSPRTGKFYEQYF. The rearrangement joins TRBV7-9 to TRBJ2-7, with TRBD1 matching over 8 bases. Germline V gene lookup returns CDR1 SEHNR and CDR2 FQNEAQ (reference sequence). The trim removed 5 bases at V and 3 bases at J, leaving 9 bases unmatched. CDR3 size: 15 residues.